Listed here is a single T cell receptor (beta chain). Its target is not known. Germline V gene lookup returns CDR1 GTSNPN and CDR2 SVGIG (reference sequence). Deletions cut 1 base from V and 3 bases from J, with 9 bases between. This CDR3 comprises 13 residues. The source of the sample is a study of cytomegalovirus exposure and HLA in healthy donors. Findings and limits, study-wide: The investigators catalogued 150 or so TCR beta chains as cytomegalovirus-associated.

Primers: 60 Vbeta forward and 13 Jbeta reverse. Here immunoSEQ multiplex PCR was the method, and the copy in TCRdb shows in-frame clones only, minus some. The sample lists some 160,000 clones, approximately 86% occurring once. The sample taken for sequencing was PBMCs. V usage is TRBV30 and J usage is TRBJ1-1; D call uncertain. This TCR derives from a woman between 18 and 30 years old in good health and CMV-seronegative. The CDR3 protein is CAWSETGDTEAFF. CDR3 sequence (DNA): TGTGCCTGGAGTGAGACGGGAGACACTGAAGCTTTCTTT.